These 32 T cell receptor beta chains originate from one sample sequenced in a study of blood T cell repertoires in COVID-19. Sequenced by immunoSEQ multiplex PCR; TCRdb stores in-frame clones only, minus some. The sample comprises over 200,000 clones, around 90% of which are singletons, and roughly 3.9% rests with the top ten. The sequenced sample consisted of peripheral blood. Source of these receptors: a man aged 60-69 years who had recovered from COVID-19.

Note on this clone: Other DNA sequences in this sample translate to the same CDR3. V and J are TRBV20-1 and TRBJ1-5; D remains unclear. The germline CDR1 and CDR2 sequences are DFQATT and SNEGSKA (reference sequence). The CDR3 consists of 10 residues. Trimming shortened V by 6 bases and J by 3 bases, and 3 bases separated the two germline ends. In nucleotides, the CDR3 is TGCAGTGCCAACAATCAGCCCCAGCATTTT. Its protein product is CSANNQPQHF.

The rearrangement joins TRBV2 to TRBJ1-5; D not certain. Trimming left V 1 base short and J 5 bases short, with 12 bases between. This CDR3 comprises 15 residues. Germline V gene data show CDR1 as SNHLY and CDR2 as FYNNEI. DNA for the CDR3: TGTGCCAGCAGTGAAGGGACTCATGGGGATCAGCCCCAGCATTTT. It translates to CASSEGTHGDQPQHF.

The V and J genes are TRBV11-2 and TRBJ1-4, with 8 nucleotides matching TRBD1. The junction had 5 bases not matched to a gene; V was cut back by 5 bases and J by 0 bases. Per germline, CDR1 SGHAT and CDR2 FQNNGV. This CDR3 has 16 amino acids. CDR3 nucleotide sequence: TGTGCCAGCAGCCCCCAGGGGGCCTCAACTAATGAAAAACTGTTTTTT. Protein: CASSPQGASTNEKLFF.

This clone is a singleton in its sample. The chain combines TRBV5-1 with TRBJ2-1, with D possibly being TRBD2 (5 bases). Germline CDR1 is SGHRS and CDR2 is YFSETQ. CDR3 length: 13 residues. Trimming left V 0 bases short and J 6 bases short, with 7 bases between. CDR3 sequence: CASSLVEVNEQFF. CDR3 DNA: TGCGCCAGCAGCTTGGTGGAGGTCAATGAGCAGTTCTTC.

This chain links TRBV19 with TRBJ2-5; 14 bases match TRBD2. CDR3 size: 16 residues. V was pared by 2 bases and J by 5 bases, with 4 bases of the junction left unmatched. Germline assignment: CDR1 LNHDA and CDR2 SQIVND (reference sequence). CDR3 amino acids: CASSIPGLAGVETQYF. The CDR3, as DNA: TGTGCCAGTAGTATACCGGGACTAGCGGGGGTTGAGACCCAGTACTTC.

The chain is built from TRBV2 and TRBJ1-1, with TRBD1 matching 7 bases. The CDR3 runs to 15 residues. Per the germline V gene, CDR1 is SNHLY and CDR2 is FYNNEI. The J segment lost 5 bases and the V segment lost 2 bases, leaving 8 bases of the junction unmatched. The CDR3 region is CASSEIRQGVTEAFF. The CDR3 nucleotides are TGTGCCAGCAGTGAAATTAGGCAGGGGGTGACTGAAGCTTTCTTT.

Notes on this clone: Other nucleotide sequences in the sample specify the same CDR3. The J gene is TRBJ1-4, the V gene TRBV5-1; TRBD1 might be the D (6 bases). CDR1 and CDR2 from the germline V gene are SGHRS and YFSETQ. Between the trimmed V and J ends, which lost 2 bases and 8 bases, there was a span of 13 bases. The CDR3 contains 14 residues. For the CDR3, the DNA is TGCGCCAGCAGCTTACAGGGAGCGGGGGAAAAACTGTTTTTT. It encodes CASSLQGAGEKLFF.

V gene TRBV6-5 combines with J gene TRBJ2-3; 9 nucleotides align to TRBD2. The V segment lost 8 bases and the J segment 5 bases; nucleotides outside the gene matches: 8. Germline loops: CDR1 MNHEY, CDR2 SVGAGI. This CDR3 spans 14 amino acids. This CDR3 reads CASQRGGAEDTQYF. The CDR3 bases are TGTGCCAGCCAGCGCGGGGGGGCCGAAGATACGCAGTATTTT.

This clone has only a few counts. CDR3 sequence: CASSLEPGRTAQETQYF. The CDR3 DNA reads TGTGCCAGCAGCTTGGAGCCTGGGCGAACAGCTCAAGAGACCCAGTACTTC. The V call is TRBV5-5, the J call TRBJ2-5; D unresolved. The CDR3 consists of 17 residues. With 0 bases removed from V and 2 bases from J, the gap between germline ends came to 17 bases. The germline gives CDR1 SGHKS, CDR2 YYEKEE (reference sequence).

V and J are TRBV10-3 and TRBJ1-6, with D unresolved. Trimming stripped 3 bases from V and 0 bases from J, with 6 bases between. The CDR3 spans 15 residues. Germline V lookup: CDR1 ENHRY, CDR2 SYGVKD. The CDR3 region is CAISDMSSYNSPLHF. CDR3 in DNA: TGTGCCATCAGTGACATGAGCTCCTATAATTCACCCCTCCACTTT.

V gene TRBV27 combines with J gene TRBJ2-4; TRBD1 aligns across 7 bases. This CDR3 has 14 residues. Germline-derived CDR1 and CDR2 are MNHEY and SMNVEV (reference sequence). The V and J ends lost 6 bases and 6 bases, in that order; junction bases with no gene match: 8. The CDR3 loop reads CASREQGFSNIQYF. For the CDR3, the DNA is TGTGCCAGCAGAGAACAGGGGTTCTCAAACATTCAGTACTTC.

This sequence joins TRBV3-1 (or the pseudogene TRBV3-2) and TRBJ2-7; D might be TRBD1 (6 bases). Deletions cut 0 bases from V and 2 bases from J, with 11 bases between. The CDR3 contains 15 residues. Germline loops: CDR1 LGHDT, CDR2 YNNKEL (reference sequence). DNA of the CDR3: TGTGCCAGCAGCCAAGAAAGACAGGCCGCCTACGAGCAGTACTTC. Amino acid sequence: CASSQERQAAYEQYF.

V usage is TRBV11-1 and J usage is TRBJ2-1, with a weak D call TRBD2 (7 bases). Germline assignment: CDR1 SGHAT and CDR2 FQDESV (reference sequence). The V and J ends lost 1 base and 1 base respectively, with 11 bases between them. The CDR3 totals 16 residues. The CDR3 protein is CASSLGGGYSYNEQFF. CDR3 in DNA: TGTGCCAGCAGCTTAGGGGGGGGCTATTCCTACAATGAGCAGTTCTTC. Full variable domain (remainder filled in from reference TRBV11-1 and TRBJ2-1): EAEVAQSPRYKITEKSQAVAFWCDPISGHATLYWYRQILGQGPELLVQFQDESVVDDSQLPKDRFSAERLKGVDSTLKIQPAELGDSAMYLCASSLGGGYSYNEQFFGPGTRLTVL.

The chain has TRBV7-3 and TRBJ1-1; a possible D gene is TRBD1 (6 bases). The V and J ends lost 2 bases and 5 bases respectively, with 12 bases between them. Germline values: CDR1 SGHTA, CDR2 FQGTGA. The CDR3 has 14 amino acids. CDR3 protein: CASSLEGGGTEAFF. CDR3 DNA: TGTGCCAGCAGCTTAGAGGGAGGGGGTACTGAAGCTTTCTTT.

CDR3 in amino acids: CATQLFVGQYEQYF. The DNA of the CDR3 is TGTGCCACACAACTTTTCGTCGGACAATACGAGCAGTACTTC. The chain is built from TRBV6-5 and TRBJ2-7; D might be TRBD1 (5 bases). Germline V CDR1 and CDR2: MNHEY, SVGAGI. The CDR3 is 14 amino acids. The ends were cut back, 10 bases at V and 4 bases at J, with 20 bases in the middle.

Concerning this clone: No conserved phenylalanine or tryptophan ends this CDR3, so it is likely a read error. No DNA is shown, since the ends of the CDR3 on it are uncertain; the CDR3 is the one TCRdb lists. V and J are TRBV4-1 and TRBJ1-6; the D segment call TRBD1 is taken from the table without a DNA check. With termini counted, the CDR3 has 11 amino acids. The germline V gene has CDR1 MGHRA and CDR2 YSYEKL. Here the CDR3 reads CATLSRGQSPP.

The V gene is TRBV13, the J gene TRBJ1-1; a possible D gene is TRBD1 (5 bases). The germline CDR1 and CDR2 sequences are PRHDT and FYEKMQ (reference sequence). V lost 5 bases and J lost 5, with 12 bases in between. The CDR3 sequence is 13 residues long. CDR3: CASSPWGETEAFF. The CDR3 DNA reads TGTGCCAGCAGCCCCTGGGGGGAAACTGAAGCTTTCTTT.

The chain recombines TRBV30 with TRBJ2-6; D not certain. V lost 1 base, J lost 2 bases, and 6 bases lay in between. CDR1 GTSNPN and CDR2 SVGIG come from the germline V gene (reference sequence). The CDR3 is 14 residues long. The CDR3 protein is CAWSERAGANVLTF. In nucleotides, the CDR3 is TGTGCCTGGAGTGAACGGGCTGGGGCCAACGTCCTGACTTTC. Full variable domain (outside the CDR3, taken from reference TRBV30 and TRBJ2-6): SQTIHQWPATLVQPVGSPLSLECTVEGTSNPNLYWYRQAAGRGLQLLFYSVGIGQISSEVPQNLSASRPQDRQFILSSKKLLLSDSGFYLCAWSERAGANVLTFGAGSRLTVL.

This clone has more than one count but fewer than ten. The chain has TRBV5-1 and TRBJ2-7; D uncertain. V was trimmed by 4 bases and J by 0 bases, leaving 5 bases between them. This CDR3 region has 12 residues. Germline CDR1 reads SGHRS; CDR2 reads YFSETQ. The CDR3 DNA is TGCGCCAGCAGCCGCGACTCCTACGAGCAGTACTTC. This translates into CASSRDSYEQYF. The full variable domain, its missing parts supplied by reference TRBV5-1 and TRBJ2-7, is KAGVTQTPRYLIKTRGQQVTLSCSPISGHRSVSWYQQTPGQGLQFLFEYFSETQRNKGNFPGRFSGRQFSNSRSEMNVSTLELGDSALYLCASSRDSYEQYFGPGTRLTVT.

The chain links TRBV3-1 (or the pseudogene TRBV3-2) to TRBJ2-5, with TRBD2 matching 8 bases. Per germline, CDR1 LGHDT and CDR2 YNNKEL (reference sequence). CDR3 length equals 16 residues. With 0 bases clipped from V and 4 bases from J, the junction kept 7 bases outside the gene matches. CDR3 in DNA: TGTGCCAGCAGCCAAGAACGGGCTAGCGGGCTAGAGACCCAGTACTTC. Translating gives CASSQERASGLETQYF.

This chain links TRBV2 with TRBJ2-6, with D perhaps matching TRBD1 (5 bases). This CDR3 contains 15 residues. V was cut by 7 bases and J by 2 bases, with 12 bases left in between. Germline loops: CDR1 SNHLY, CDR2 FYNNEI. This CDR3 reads CASKQDRPGANVLTF. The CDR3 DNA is TGTGCCAGCAAACAGGATCGTCCTGGGGCCAACGTCCTGACTTTC.

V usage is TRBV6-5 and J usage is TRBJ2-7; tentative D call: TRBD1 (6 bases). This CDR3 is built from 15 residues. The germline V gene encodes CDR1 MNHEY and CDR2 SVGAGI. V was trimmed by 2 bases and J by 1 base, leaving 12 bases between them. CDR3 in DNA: TGTGCCAGCAGTTACAGGCGGACAGAGTCCTACGAGCAGTACTTC. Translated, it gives CASSYRRTESYEQYF.

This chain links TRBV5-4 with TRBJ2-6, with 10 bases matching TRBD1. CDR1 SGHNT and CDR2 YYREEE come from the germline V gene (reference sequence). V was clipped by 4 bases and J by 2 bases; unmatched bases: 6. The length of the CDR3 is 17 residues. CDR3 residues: CASSTDRGLTGANVLTF. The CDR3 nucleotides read TGTGCCAGCAGCACCGACAGGGGGCTAACTGGGGCCAACGTCCTGACTTTC.

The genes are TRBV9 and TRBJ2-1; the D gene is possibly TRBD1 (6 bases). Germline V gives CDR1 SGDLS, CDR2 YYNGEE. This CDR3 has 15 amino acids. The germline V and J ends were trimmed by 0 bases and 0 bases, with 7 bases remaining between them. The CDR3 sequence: CASSVEGDSYNEQFF. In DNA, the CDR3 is TGTGCCAGCAGCGTAGAGGGGGACTCCTACAATGAGCAGTTCTTC.

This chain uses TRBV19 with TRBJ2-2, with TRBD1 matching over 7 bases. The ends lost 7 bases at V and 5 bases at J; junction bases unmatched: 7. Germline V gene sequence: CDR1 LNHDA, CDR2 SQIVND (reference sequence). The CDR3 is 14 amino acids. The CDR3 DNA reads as TGTGCCAGTAAGGAGACAGGGTTGACCGGGGAGCTGTTTTTT. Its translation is CASKETGLTGELFF.

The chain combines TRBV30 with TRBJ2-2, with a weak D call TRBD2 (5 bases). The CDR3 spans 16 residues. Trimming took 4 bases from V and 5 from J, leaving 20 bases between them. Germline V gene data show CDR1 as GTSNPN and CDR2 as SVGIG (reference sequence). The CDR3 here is CAWTPGKMPGTGELFF. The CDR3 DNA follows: TGTGCCTGGACCCCGGGGAAGATGCCGGGGACCGGGGAGCTGTTTTTT. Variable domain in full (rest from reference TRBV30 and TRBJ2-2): SQTIHQWPATLVQPVGSPLSLECTVEGTSNPNLYWYRQAAGRGLQLLFYSVGIGQISSEVPQNLSASRPQDRQFILSSKKLLLSDSGFYLCAWTPGKMPGTGELFFGEGSRLTVL.

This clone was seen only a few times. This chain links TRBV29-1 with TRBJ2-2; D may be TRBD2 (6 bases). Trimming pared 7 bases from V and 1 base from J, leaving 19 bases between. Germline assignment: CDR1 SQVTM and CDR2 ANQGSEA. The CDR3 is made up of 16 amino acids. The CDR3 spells CSAGAVGGRNTGELFF. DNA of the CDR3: TGCAGCGCTGGGGCTGTGGGAGGTCGGAACACCGGGGAGCTGTTTTTT.

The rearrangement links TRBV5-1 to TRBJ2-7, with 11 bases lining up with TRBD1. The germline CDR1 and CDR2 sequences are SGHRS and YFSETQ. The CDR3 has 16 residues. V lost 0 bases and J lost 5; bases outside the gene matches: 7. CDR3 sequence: CASSLVRTGGRNEQYF. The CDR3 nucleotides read TGCGCCAGCAGCTTGGTCCGGACAGGGGGCCGGAACGAGCAGTACTTC.

In nucleotides, the CDR3 is TGTGCCAGCAGCACCGCACTAGCGACCTCCACAGATACGCAGTATTTT. Translated: CASSTALATSTDTQYF. The chain carries TRBV4-2 and TRBJ2-3, with 7 positions matching TRBD2. The length of the CDR3 is 16 residues. Germline values: CDR1 LGHNA, CDR2 YNFKEQ. V lost 5 bases, J lost 2 bases, and 10 bases stayed unmatched.

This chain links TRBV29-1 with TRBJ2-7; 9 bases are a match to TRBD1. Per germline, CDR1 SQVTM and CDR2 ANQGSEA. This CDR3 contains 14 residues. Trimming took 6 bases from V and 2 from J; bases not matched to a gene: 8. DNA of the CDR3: TGCAGCGTCCTCGACAGGGGGAGGACCTACGAGCAGTACTTC. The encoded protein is CSVLDRGRTYEQYF.

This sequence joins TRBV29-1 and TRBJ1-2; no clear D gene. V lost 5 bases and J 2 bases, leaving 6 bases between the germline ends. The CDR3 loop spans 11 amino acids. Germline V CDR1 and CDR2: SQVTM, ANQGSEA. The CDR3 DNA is TGCAGCGTTCCGGGAAACTATGGCTACACCTTC. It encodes CSVPGNYGYTF.

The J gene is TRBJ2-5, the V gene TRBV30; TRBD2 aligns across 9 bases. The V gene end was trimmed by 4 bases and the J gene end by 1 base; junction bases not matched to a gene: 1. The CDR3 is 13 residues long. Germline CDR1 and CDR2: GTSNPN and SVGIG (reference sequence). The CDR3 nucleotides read TGTGCCTGGACTAGCGGGGCCCAAGAGACCCAGTACTTC. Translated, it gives CAWTSGAQETQYF.